These 21 T cell receptor beta chains were sequenced from one sample in a study of blood T cells in healthy people across ages. For the second PCR, which ran for roughly 6 to 11 cycles, a sample-barcoded 5' primer and a J-beta primer mix were used. TCRdb processed the 5' RACE reads anew with MiXCR; each CDR3 protein has one entry. The sample carries 1.2 million to 1.5 million distinct CDR3 sequences, 40% to 50% recorded once. Source material: blood. Source of these receptors: a woman younger than 30 in good health.

This clonotype has at least ten counts. Here the CDR3 reads CASTRSGPDETQYF. The CDR3 coding sequence is TGTGCCAGCACGAGATCGGGACCGGATGAAACCCAGTACTTC. The chain is built from TRBV6-1 and TRBJ2-5; D tentatively reads TRBD1 or TRBD2 (5 bases each). The V and J ends lost 7 bases and 8 bases respectively, with 20 bases between them. The germline V gene has CDR1 MNHNS and CDR2 SASEGT. This CDR3 region has 14 residues.

In DNA, the CDR3 is TGTGCCAGCAGGGGGACCACCTTGGGCTACGAGCAGTACTTC. Translating gives CASRGTTLGYEQYF. J is TRBJ2-7 and V is TRBV28, with D perhaps TRBD1 or TRBD2 (5 bases each). With 6 bases removed from V and 3 bases from J, the gap between germline ends came to 15 bases. The CDR3 has 14 amino acids. Germline loops: CDR1 MDHEN, CDR2 SYDVKM.

The chain recombines TRBV6-1 with TRBJ2-7; D is perhaps TRBD1 (6 bases). V lost 6 bases and J 6 bases, leaving 18 bases between the germline ends. Germline values: CDR1 MNHNS, CDR2 SASEGT. This CDR3 has 14 residues. The CDR3, as DNA: TGTGCCAGCAGGTTACAGGGATCCTCCCCCGAGCAGTACTTC. Translating it yields CASRLQGSSPEQYF.

The V call is TRBV10-3, the J call TRBJ2-1; a weak D match, TRBD2 (5 bases). Looked up from germline, CDR1 is ENHRY and CDR2 is SYGVKD. The CDR3 extends over 18 amino acids. Between the trimmed V and J ends, which lost 6 bases and 2 bases, there was a span of 23 bases. The CDR3 protein is CAISQSGNSGSAYNEQFF. The CDR3 coding sequence is TGTGCCATCAGCCAGAGTGGGAACAGCGGATCTGCCTACAATGAGCAGTTCTTC.

The CDR3, as DNA: TGCGCCAGCAGTAGACGACTTTACGGGAGTCCCCCAGATACGCAGTATTTT. Its protein is CASSRRLYGSPPDTQYF. The V and J genes are TRBV10-2 and TRBJ2-3; D is possibly TRBD2 (6 bases). CDR1 is WSHSY and CDR2 is SAAADI in the germline V gene. The CDR3 has 17 amino acids. V was trimmed by 5 bases and J by 4 bases, leaving 22 bases between them.

The rearrangement joins TRBV2 to TRBJ2-7, with 10 bases fitting TRBD1. Germline assignment: CDR1 SNHLY and CDR2 FYNNEI. The CDR3 consists of 16 residues. Trimming cost V 8 bases and J 7 bases; bases outside gene matches: 17. The chain's CDR3 is CASPPPEDRGSDEQYF. The CDR3 region has the DNA TGTGCCAGCCCTCCCCCCGAGGACAGGGGGTCGGATGAGCAGTACTTC. The full variable domain, its missing parts supplied by reference TRBV2 and TRBJ2-7, is EPEVTQTPSHQVTQMGQEVILRCVPISNHLYFYWYRQILGQKVEFLVSFYNNEISEKSEIFDDQFSVERPDGSNFTLKIRSTKLEDSAMYFCASPPPEDRGSDEQYFGPGTRLTVT.

This clonotype was detected only a few times. The genes are TRBV10-3 and TRBJ1-2; 7 bases align to TRBD1. Germline V CDR1 and CDR2: ENHRY, SYGVKD. CDR3 length equals 13 residues. J gave up 2 bases and V 6 bases, and 3 bases lay outside the gene matches. The CDR3 DNA follows: TGTGCCATCAGAATACAGGGGAACTATGGCTACACCTTC. Its translation: CAIRIQGNYGYTF.

This clonotype was observed a few times. The chain couples TRBV12-3 or TRBV12-4 to TRBJ1-2, with a weak D call TRBD1 (6 bases). Between the trimmed V and J ends, which lost 5 bases and 6 bases, there was a span of 22 bases. The CDR3 loop spans 16 amino acids. The CDR3, as DNA: TGTGCCAGCAGTCCATACGTTAGCAGGGGAAAGAATGGCTACACCTTC. Its protein product is CASSPYVSRGKNGYTF.

This chain uses TRBV25-1 with TRBJ1-4; D ambiguous. Germline V CDR1 and CDR2: MGHDK, SYGVNS. The CDR3 is 11 residues long. V lost 7 bases and J 8 bases, leaving 8 bases between the germline ends. The CDR3 sequence: CASTAREKLFF. CDR3 nucleotides: TGTGCCAGCACTGCAAGGGAAAAACTGTTTTTT.

This clonotype was seen at least ten times. One end of the junction is discordant with germline, which a read error may explain. V is TRBV7-9 and J is TRBJ2-1; no firm D call. Germline V gene data show CDR1 as SEHNR and CDR2 as FQNEAQ (reference sequence). This CDR3 spans 14 amino acids. The CDR3 is CASSLLGSYNEQFF. CDR3 nucleotides: TGCGCCAGCAGCCTACTTGGTTCCTACAATGAGCAGTTCTTC. Variable domain in full (rest from reference TRBV7-9 and TRBJ2-1): DTGVSQNPRHKITKRGQNVTFRCDPISEHNRLYWYRQTLGQGPEFLTYFQNEAQLEKSRLLSDRFSAERPKGSFSTLEIQRTEQGDSAMYLCASSLLGSYNEQFFGPGTRLTVL.

The CDR3, as DNA: TGTGCCAGCAGCGCATTAGACAGGCTTCAGGACTATGTGTGCTACACCTTC. This encodes CASSALDRLQDYVCYTF. The V gene is TRBV9, the J gene TRBJ1-2; D is possibly TRBD1 (6 bases). The CDR3 has 17 amino acids. The germline V gene encodes CDR1 SGDLS and CDR2 YYNGEE. V was clipped by 3 bases and J by 9 bases, with 27 bases between them.

The rearrangement uses TRBV27 and TRBJ1-2; D gene ambiguous. V lost 5 bases and J 0 bases, leaving 13 bases between the germline ends. Germline CDR1 is MNHEY and CDR2 is SMNVEV (reference sequence). The CDR3 loop spans 15 amino acids. The CDR3 DNA reads as TGTGCCAGCAGTCTGTCCCGGGTATCTAACTATGGCTACACCTTC. This translates into CASSLSRVSNYGYTF.

This clonotype was observed a handful of times. The junction departs from germline at one end; a sequencing error may be responsible. The chain carries TRBV20-1 and TRBJ2-4; no reliable D call. Per the germline V gene, CDR1 is DFQATT and CDR2 is SNEGSKA (reference sequence). The CDR3 length is 10 residues. Here the CDR3 reads CSAPMNIRYF. The CDR3, as DNA: TGCAGTGCCCCTATGAACATTCGGTACTTC.

This clonotype appeared a single time. CDR3 sequence: CPKSSYEQYF. Here the CDR3 DNA reads TGTCCCAAGAGCTCCTACGAGCAGTACTTC. The chain employs TRBV21-1 and TRBJ2-7. TRBV21-1 is an annotated pseudogene. This CDR3 contains 10 residues.

This clonotype was picked up one time. The chain employs TRBV20-1 and TRBJ2-2; 9 bases line up with TRBD2. Germline trimming cut 3 bases from V and 8 bases from J; bases unmatched to any gene: 13. The germline V gene encodes CDR1 DFQATT and CDR2 SNEGSKA (reference sequence). The CDR3 is made up of 16 amino acids. The CDR3 DNA is TGCAGTGCTAGCCCCTCGGCGCGGGGGGGCCTAGGGGAGCTGTTTTTT. It is translated as CSASPSARGGLGELFF.

The chain links TRBV21-1 to TRBJ1-1; the table names TRBD1, a call not compared with the DNA. TRBV21-1 is annotated as a pseudogene. The CDR3 has 17 amino acids. The chain's CDR3 is CASSFWGTPIPPNEAFF. For the CDR3, the DNA is TGTGCCAGCAGCTTTTGGGGCACGCCCATTCCCCCCAATGAAGCTTTCTTT.

The genes are TRBV7-9 and TRBJ2-3, with D perhaps assigned TRBD1 or TRBD2 (5 bases each). Germline V gene lookup returns CDR1 SEHNR and CDR2 FQNEAQ (reference sequence). The CDR3 loop spans 12 amino acids. Trimming removed 1 base at V and 9 bases at J, with 8 bases between. The CDR3: CASSLEWGTQYF. CDR3 nucleotide sequence: TGTGCCAGCAGCTTAGAGTGGGGGACGCAGTATTTT.

This clonotype was recorded a few times. V usage is TRBV5-1 and J usage is TRBJ2-5, with D unresolved. Germline loops: CDR1 SGHRS, CDR2 YFSETQ. There are 15 residues in the CDR3. V lost 4 bases and J 5 bases, leaving 18 bases between the germline ends. Here the CDR3 reads CASSIRPETMETQYF. CDR3 bases: TGCGCCAGCAGCATCCGGCCCGAAACCATGGAGACCCAGTACTTC. Complete variable domain (other parts from reference TRBV5-1 and TRBJ2-5): KAGVTQTPRYLIKTRGQQVTLSCSPISGHRSVSWYQQTPGQGLQFLFEYFSETQRNKGNFPGRFSGRQFSNSRSEMNVSTLELGDSALYLCASSIRPETMETQYFGPGTRLLVL.

This clonotype was counted a few times. The chain carries TRBV5-1 and TRBJ2-7; D perhaps matches TRBD1 (6 bases). The CDR3 spans 14 residues. The germline gives CDR1 SGHRS, CDR2 YFSETQ. Trimming removed 2 bases at V and 3 bases at J, with 12 bases between. The CDR3 nucleotides read TGCGCCAGCAGCTTTGCAGGGGACAACTACGAGCAGTACTTC. Its translation: CASSFAGDNYEQYF.

The rearrangement uses TRBV5-1 and TRBJ2-7; the D is unclear. The J call is uncertain, as TRBJ2-5 better fits the DNA end. CDR3 length: 15 amino acids. Germline V CDR1 and CDR2: SGHRS, YFSETQ. The CDR3 sequence is CASSPAPAFQETQYF. The CDR3 DNA is TGCGCCAGCAGCCCAGCCCCCGCCTTTCAAGAGACCCAGTACTTC.

The rearrangement links TRBV12-3 or TRBV12-4 to TRBJ1-2, with D hard to call. V lost 6 bases and J 2 bases, leaving 10 bases between the germline ends. The CDR3 sequence is 13 residues long. The CDR3 nucleotides are TGTGCCAGCAGGTCTGGTTGGAACTATGGCTACACCTTC. It translates to CASRSGWNYGYTF.